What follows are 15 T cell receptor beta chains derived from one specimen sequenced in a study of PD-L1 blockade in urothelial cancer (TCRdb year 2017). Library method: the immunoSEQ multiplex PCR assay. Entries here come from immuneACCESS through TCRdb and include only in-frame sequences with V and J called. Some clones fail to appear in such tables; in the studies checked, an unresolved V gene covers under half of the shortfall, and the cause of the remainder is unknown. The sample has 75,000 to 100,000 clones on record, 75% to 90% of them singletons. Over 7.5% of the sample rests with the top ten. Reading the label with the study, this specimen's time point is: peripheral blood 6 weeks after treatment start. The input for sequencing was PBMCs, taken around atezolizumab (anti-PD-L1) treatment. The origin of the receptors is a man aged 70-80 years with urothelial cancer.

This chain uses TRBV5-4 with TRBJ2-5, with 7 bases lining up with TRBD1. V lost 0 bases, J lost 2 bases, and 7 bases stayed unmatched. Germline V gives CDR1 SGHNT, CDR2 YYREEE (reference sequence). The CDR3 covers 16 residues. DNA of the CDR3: TGTGCCAGCAGCTTGGCGTTCAGGACAGGACAAGAGACCCAGTACTTC. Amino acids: CASSLAFRTGQETQYF.

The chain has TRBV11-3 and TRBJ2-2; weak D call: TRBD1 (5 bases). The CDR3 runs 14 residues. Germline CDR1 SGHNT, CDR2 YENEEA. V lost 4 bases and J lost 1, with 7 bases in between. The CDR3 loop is CASSYTGNTGELFF. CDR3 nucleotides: TGTGCCAGCAGCTACACAGGGAACACCGGGGAGCTGTTTTTT.

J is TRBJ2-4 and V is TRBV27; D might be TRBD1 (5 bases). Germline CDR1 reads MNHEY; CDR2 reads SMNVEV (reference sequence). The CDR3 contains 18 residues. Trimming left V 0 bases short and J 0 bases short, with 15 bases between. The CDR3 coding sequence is TGTGCCAGCAGTTTATCGATGGTTCAGGGCTTAGCCAAAAACATTCAGTACTTC. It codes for CASSLSMVQGLAKNIQYF.

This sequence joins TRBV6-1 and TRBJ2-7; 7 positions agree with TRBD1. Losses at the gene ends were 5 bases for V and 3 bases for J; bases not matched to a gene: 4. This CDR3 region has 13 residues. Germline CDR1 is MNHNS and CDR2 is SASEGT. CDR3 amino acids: CASSIRQGYEQYF. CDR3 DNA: TGTGCCAGCAGTATTCGACAGGGCTACGAGCAGTACTTC.

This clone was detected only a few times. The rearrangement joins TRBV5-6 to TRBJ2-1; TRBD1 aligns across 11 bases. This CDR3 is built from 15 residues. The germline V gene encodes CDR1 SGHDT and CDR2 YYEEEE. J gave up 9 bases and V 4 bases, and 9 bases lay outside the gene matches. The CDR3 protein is CASSTGTGGYVEQFF. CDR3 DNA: TGTGCCAGCAGCACAGGGACAGGGGGATATGTTGAGCAGTTCTTC.

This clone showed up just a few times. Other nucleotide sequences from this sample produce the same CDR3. The CDR3 loop is CASSFGTGSYEQYF. The CDR3 nucleotides are TGCGCCAGCAGCTTTGGGACAGGCTCCTACGAGCAGTACTTC. The V gene is TRBV5-1, the J gene TRBJ2-7; 8 nucleotides agree with TRBD1. Trimming took 2 bases from V and 0 from J; bases not matched to a gene: 1. Per the germline V gene, CDR1 is SGHRS and CDR2 is YFSETQ. The CDR3 runs to 14 residues.

The CDR3 DNA is TGTGCCAGCAGGCCGGGACAACTCAGGACCGGGGAGCTGTTTTTT. This translates into CASRPGQLRTGELFF. The genes are TRBV6-5 and TRBJ2-2, with D perhaps matching TRBD1 (6 bases). CDR1 MNHEY and CDR2 SVGAGI come from the germline V gene. V was shortened by 6 bases and J by 5 bases, with 16 bases between the two germline ends. The CDR3 consists of 15 residues.

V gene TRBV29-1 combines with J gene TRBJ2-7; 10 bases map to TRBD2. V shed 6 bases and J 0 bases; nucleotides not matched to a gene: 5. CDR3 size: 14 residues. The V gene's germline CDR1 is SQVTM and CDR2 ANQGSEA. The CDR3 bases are TGCAGCGTAGTAGTAGCGGGGGGCTCCTACGAGCAGTACTTC. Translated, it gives CSVVVAGGSYEQYF.

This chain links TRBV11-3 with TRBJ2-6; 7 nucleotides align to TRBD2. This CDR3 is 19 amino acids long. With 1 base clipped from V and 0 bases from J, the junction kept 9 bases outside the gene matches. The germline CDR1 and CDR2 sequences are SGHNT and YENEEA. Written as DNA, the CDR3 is TGTGCCAGCAGCTTAGGCACGGGGGGTTACTTCTCTGGGGCCAACGTCCTGACTTTC. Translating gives CASSLGTGGYFSGANVLTF.

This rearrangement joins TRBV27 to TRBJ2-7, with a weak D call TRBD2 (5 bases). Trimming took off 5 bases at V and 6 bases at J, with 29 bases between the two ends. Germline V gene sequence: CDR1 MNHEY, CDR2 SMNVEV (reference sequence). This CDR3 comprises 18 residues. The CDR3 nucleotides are TGTGCCAGCAGTCCCAACCGGGGTAGCGCCGATTCTTCCGCCGAGCAGTACTTC. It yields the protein CASSPNRGSADSSAEQYF.

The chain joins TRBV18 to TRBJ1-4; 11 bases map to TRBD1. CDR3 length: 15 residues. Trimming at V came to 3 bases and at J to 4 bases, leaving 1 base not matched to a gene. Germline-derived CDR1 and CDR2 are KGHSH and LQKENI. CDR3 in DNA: TGTGCCAGCTCACCGGGACAGGGGGTTAATGAAAAACTGTTTTTT. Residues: CASSPGQGVNEKLFF.

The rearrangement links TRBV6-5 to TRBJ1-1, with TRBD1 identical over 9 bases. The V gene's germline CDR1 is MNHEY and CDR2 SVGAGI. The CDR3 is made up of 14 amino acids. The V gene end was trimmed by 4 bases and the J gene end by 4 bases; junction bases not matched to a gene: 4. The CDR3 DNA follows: TGTGCCAGCAGTTCCGACAGGGGGGTCACTGAAGCTTTCTTT. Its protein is CASSSDRGVTEAFF.

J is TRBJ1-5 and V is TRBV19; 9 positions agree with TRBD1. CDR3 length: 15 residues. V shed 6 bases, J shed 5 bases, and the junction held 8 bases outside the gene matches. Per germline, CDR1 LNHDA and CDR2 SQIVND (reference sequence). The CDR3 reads CASSQDRGGDQPQHF. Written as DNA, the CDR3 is TGTGCCAGTAGCCAAGACAGGGGGGGGGATCAGCCCCAGCATTTT.

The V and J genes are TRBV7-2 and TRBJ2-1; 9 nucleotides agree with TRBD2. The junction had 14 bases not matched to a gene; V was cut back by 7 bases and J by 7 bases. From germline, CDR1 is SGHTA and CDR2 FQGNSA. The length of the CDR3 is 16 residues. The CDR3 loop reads CASTAIADSGRNEQFF. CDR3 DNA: TGTGCCAGCACCGCGATAGCGGATAGCGGGAGAAATGAGCAGTTCTTC. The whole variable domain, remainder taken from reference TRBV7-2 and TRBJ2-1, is GAGVSQSPSNKVTEKGKDVELRCDPISGHTALYWYRQSLGQGLEFLIYFQGNSAPDKSGLPSDRFSAERTGGSVSTLTIQRTQQEDSAVYLCASTAIADSGRNEQFFGPGTRLTVL.

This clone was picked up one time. CDR3 amino acids: CASSVDCMGAGGNKGNTIYF. The CDR3 bases are TGTGCCAGCAGCGTAGATTGTATGGGGGCAGGGGGAAATAAAGGAAACACCATATATTTT. V usage is TRBV9 and J usage is TRBJ1-3, with TRBD1 matching over 7 bases. The CDR3 is made up of 20 amino acids. After removal of 0 bases from V and 4 bases from J, the junction contained 19 bases not matched to a gene. CDR1 is SGDLS and CDR2 is YYNGEE in the germline V gene.